These 7 T cell receptor beta chains were sequenced from one sample in a study of T cell repertoires in cytomegalovirus infection (dated by TCRdb to between 2019 and 2020). The listed sequencing device is Illumina HiSeq 1500. TCRdb reanalyzed the raw reads on its own, using fastp at Q25 for trimming and MiXCR for clone calling, and kept in-frame beta chains. Every CDR3 protein is listed once, alongside the most common genes and DNA of its rows. The sample has roughly 500,000 distinct CDR3 sequences on record, around 30% of them singletons. The ten largest clones capture roughly 15% of the sample. This sample's treatment or condition label indicates: in vitro stimulation with specific CMV peptide epitopes to enrich CMV-specific T cells. No antigen has been assigned to these receptors. Here the sequenced sample was cultured PBMCs, taken from culture after CMV antigen stimulation. All receptors derive from a human donor in good health (CMV status not recorded). Some clones in this sample may be carry-over from other donors' samples.

This clonotype was recorded many times. V gene TRBV19 combines with J gene TRBJ1-5, with TRBD1 identical over 7 bases. J lost 4 bases, V lost 7 bases, and 4 bases had no gene match. The CDR3 is 13 residues long. Looked up from germline, CDR1 is LNHDA and CDR2 is SQIVND (reference sequence). CDR3 nucleotide sequence: TGTGCCAGTAAGGACAGGAGGAATCAGCCCCAGCATTTT. Its protein product is CASKDRRNQPQHF.

The V call is TRBV28, the J call TRBJ1-1; D is unresolved. The CDR3 is 15 amino acids. The germline V gene has CDR1 MDHEN and CDR2 SYDVKM. Deletions cut 2 bases from V and 2 bases from J, with 12 bases between. DNA for the CDR3: TGTGCCAGCAGTTTACCGAGGAAGGGTAACACTGAAGCTTTCTTT. Its protein is CASSLPRKGNTEAFF.

The chain links TRBV6-5 to TRBJ1-5; TRBD1 matches 7 bases. Germline V gene lookup returns CDR1 MNHEY and CDR2 SVGAGI. This CDR3 has 13 residues. Losses at the gene ends were 4 bases for V and 9 bases for J; bases not matched to a gene: 6. CDR3 sequence reads: CASSLQGPGPQHF. The CDR3 coding sequence is TGTGCCAGCAGTTTACAGGGGCCCGGGCCCCAGCATTTT.

The rearrangement uses TRBV12-3 or TRBV12-4 and TRBJ2-5, with D tentatively TRBD1 or TRBD2 (7 bases each). CDR3 length: 17 residues. V was clipped by 7 bases and J by 2 bases, with 23 bases between them. The CDR3 protein is CASTSGGGKGRQETQYF. CDR3 DNA: TGTGCCAGCACCTCAGGGGGGGGGAAGGGCCGTCAAGAGACCCAGTACTTC.

This clonotype was detected a few times. The chain recombines TRBV7-6 with TRBJ2-2; perhaps TRBD1 as D (6 bases). CDR3 length equals 14 residues. CDR1 and CDR2 from the germline V gene are SGHVS and FNYEAQ. V was pared by 10 bases and J by 2 bases, with 14 bases between. CDR3 bases: TGTGCCACTAAGACAGGAGCTAACACCGGGGAGCTGTTTTTT. Protein product: CATKTGANTGELFF.

This clonotype was detected ten times or more. V and J are TRBV6-1 and TRBJ1-2, with D unresolved. CDR1 is MNHNS and CDR2 is SASEGT in the germline V gene. This CDR3 is 15 amino acids long. The germline V and J ends were trimmed by 2 bases and 1 base, with 11 bases remaining between them. CDR3 bases: TGTGCCAGCAGTGAAAAGGGAGGAAATAACTATGGCTACACCTTC. Protein: CASSEKGGNNYGYTF.

This clonotype was seen a handful of times. The rearrangement joins TRBV25-1 to TRBJ1-2; D is possibly TRBD1 (6 bases). CDR1 is MGHDK, CDR2 SYGVNS, per germline. The CDR3 extends over 13 amino acids. The ends were cut back, 5 bases at V and 4 bases at J, with 11 bases in the middle. CDR3 sequence: CASSSTGTYGYTF. CDR3 bases: TGTGCCAGCAGTTCTACAGGGACCTATGGCTACACCTTC.